The T cell receptor (beta chain) described here comes from a study of blood T cell repertoires in COVID-19. The wider study: The samples span acute and convalescent COVID-19 from the United States, Italy and Spain. The cDNA or gDNA used as material had been derived from T cells, B-cell-depleted T cells, or PBMCs.

Study processing details: From reference gene primer amplification, estimates of nucleated cell counts were derived. Method: immunoSEQ multiplex PCR; TCRdb's copy keeps in-frame clones and lacks some. That table is the source of V, J and clone size, and D and trimming were worked out from the DNA. Here the sample spans around 140,000 clones, roughly 80% being singletons. The CDR3 consists of 14 residues. Between the trimmed V and J ends, which lost 0 bases and 2 bases, there was a span of 9 bases. Germline CDR1 reads SGHKS; CDR2 reads YYEKEE (reference sequence). Of note for this clone: Within the sample, other DNA sequences also encode this same CDR3.

Source material: peripheral blood. The rearrangement uses TRBV5-5 and TRBJ2-7, with TRBD1 as a possible D gene (6 bases). The source is a woman aged 45-65 years with active or convalescent COVID-19. CDR3 nucleotides: TGTGCCAGCAGCTTGGAGGGACAAACCTACGAGCAGTACTTC. It specifies CASSLEGQTYEQYF. The full variable domain, in which reference TRBV5-5 and TRBJ2-7 provide the parts outside the CDR3, is DAGVTQSPTHLIKTRGQQVTLRCSPISGHKSVSWYQQVLGQGPQFIFQYYEKEERGRGNFPDRFSARQFPNYSSELNVNALLLGDSALYLCASSLEGQTYEQYFGPGTRLTVT.